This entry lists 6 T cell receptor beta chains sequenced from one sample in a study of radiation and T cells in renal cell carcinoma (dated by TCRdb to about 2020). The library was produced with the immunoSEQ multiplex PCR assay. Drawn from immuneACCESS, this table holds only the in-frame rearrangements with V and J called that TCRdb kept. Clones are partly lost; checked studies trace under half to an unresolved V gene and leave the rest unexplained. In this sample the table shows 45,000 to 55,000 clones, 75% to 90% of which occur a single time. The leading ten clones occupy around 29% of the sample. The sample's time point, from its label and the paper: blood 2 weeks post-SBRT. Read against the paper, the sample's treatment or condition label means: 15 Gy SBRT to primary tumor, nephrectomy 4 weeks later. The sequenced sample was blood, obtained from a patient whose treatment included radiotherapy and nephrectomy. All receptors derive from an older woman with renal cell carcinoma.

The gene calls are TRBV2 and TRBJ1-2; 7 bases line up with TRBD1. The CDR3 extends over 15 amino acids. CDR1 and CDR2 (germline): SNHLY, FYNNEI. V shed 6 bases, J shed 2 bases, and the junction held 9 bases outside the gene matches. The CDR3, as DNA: TGTGCCAGCAGAGTGGGACAGAATTTAAACTATGGCTACACCTTC. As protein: CASRVGQNLNYGYTF. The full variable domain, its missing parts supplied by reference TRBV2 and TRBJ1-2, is EPEVTQTPSHQVTQMGQEVILRCVPISNHLYFYWYRQILGQKVEFLVSFYNNEISEKSEIFDDQFSVERPDGSNFTLKIRSTKLEDSAMYFCASRVGQNLNYGYTFGSGTRLTVV.

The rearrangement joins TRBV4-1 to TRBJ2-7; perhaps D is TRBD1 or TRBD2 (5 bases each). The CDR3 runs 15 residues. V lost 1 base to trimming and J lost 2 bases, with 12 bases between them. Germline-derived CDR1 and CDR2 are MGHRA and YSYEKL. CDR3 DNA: TGCGCCAGCAGCCAAGGGGAGTGGGGCACCTACGAGCAGTACTTC. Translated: CASSQGEWGTYEQYF.

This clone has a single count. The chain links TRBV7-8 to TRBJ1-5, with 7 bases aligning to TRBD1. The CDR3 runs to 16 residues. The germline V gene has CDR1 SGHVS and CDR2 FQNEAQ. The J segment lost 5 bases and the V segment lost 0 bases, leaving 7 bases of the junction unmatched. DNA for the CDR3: TGTGCCAGCAGCTTAGCAAGGGGGCAGACCGATCAGCCCCAGCATTTT. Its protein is CASSLARGQTDQPQHF.

In nucleotides, the CDR3 is TGTGCCAGCACCGCCTCCGGGACAGAACCATACGAGCAGTACTTC. It translates to CASTASGTEPYEQYF. The gene calls are TRBV7-9 and TRBJ2-7; 7 bases map to TRBD1. Germline CDR1 reads SEHNR; CDR2 reads FQNEAQ (reference sequence). The trim removed 7 bases at V and 4 bases at J, leaving 13 bases unmatched. The CDR3 runs to 15 residues.

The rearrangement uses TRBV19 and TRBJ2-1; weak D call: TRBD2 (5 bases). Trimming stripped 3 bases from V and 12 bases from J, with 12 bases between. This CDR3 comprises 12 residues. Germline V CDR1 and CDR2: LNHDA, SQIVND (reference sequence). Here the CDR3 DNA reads TGTGCCAGTAGTATTGCGGGCGCTGGGCAGTTCTTC. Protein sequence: CASSIAGAGQFF.

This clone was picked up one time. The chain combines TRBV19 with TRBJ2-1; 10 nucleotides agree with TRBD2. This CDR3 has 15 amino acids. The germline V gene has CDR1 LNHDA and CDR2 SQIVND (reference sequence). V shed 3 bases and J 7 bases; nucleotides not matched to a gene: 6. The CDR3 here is CASSMGSGRRNEQFF. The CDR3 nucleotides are TGTGCCAGTAGTATGGGTAGCGGGAGGAGGAATGAGCAGTTCTTC.